Given below is one T cell receptor beta chain in context. Its antigen remains undetermined. Base quality data are lacking; no much larger clone is found one base away. This specimen includes other DNA sequences encoding the same CDR3. The library was generated by the immunoSEQ multiplex PCR assay. RNA was extracted from all samples and reverse transcribed into cDNA, which served as template for TCR sequencing. SuperScript III was used to make first-strand cDNA, primed with a 2:1 mix of oligo-dT and random hexamers. A synthetic immune receptor repertoire was used to assess amplification bias, and residual bias was removed computationally. In the paper's pipeline: Raw reads were preprocessed to remove errors, and CDR3 was defined by IMGT conventions from the conserved cysteine to phenylalanine. Clonality was computed as 1 minus the Shannon entropy, with the entropy normalized by log2 of the number of productive unique TCRs. CD4 or CD8 identity of scalp clones was inferred by cross-referencing scalp TCRbeta sequences with sorted blood CD4 and CD8 repertoires. The table comes from immuneACCESS by way of TCRdb, which keeps in-frame sequences with V and J called. Part of the clones is missing from these tables; in studies checked, under half for an unresolved V gene and the rest for unknown reasons. That table supplies the V and J calls and clone size; D and trimming were determined from the DNA. The sample records about 150,000 clones, approximately 45% of which are singletons. The ten largest make up roughly 7.5% of the sample.

This sample is part of a study of CD8+ T cells in alopecia areata listed by TCRdb under 2018. At the level of the whole study: Treated patients were enrolled in an open-label pilot trial of oral tofacitinib at 5 to 10 mg twice daily for moderate-to-severe alopecia areata. Clonality in the scalp was compared among normal scalp (n=4), patchy alopecia areata scalp (n=8), and alopecia totalis/universalis scalp (n=8). Amplification of TCRbeta CDR3 regions was done by immunoSEQ multiplex PCR using 35 Vbeta forward primers and 13 Jbeta reverse primers. The study used high-throughput TCRbeta sequencing to examine T cell clonal expansion in alopecia areata, in both the C3H/HeJ mouse model and human patients. Patients stayed on tofacitinib for 6 to 18 months and then had 6 months of follow-up off drug so that delayed response and recurrence could be assessed. Patients on tofacitinib were biopsied at baseline and after 4 and 24 weeks of treatment, and several of the patients also had a later scalp biopsy. Human TCRbeta sequencing covered scalp tissue and sorted CD4+ and CD8+ peripheral blood T cells from patchy and totalis/universalis alopecia areata patients and healthy controls. RNA was extracted with the PAXgene miRNA kit for fixed scalp, the miRNeasy kit for PBMCs, and the RNeasy kit for mouse skin.

V drops 3 bases and J drops 4 bases, leaving 1 base in between. Counted from cysteine to phenylalanine, this CDR3 has 11 amino acids. CDR3 DNA only is kept here, 33 bases in frame from base 1. CDR1 and CDR2, per the germline V gene (reference sequence), are MNHEY and SMNVEV. What the research found in general, with its limitations: Compared with normal scalp, lesional scalp had higher clonality and more expanded CD8+ clones, particularly in alopecia totalis/universalis, a pattern that suggests antigenic drive. Scalp TCR repertoire analysis is complicated because resident alphabeta T cells in normal human skin are also sequenced, whereas mouse skin is dominated by gammadelta T cells. Shared TCR sequences between patients were less evident than in mice, which may be partly attributable to HLA diversity in the patient population.

From alopecia areata patients, peripheral blood was collected along with lesional scalp punch biopsies. After PBMCs were isolated by density centrifugation and stained for CD3, CD4 and CD8, a FACSAria was used to sort CD4+ and CD8+ T cells. The sample consisted of CD4+ T cells sorted from blood. The TCR was taken from a human donor with alopecia areata. The rearrangement joined TRBV27 to TRBJ2-1; a confident D gene designation cannot be given. The CDR3 region reads CASSLYNEQFF. The DNA sequence is as follows: TGTGCCAGCAGTTTGTACAATGAGCAGTTCTTC.